This entry concerns a single T cell receptor (beta chain). The antigen is unknown. The CDR3 spans 16 residues. CDR1 KGHSH and CDR2 LQKENI come from the germline V gene. The ends lost 0 bases at V and 5 bases at J; junction bases unmatched: 9. This entry belongs to a study of cytomegalovirus exposure and HLA in healthy donors. Study observations and caveats: TCR beta V segments were, for the most part, productive about 87% or about 30% of the time in an earlier analysis. The study flagged fewer than 200 TCR beta chains as cytomegalovirus-associated. By a later analysis, the bulk of CMV-associated TCR beta chains appeared HLA-restricted.

With 60 Vbeta and 13 Jbeta primers, the PCR was carried out. Assay used: immunoSEQ multiplex PCR; TCRdb lists only in-frame clones, some missing. Seen here are some 140,000 clones, about 80% observed once, and the top ten hold 4% to 5.5%. The V call is TRBV18, the J call TRBJ1-1; the match to TRBD1 covers 7 bases. Sequenced material: PBMCs. The sequence derives from a man aged 25 to 45 in good health. The CDR3 loop reads CASSPPQLRGRTEAFF. In DNA, the CDR3 is TGTGCCAGCTCACCACCGCAATTAAGGGGGCGGACTGAAGCTTTCTTT. Variable domain in full (rest from reference TRBV18 and TRBJ1-1): NAGVMQNPRHLVRRRGQEARLRCSPMKGHSHVYWYRQLPEEGLKFMVYLQKENIIDESGMPKERFSAEFPKEGPSILRIQQVVRGDSAAYFCASSPPQLRGRTEAFFGQGTRLTVV.